This T cell receptor beta chain was found in a study of technical replicates of blood from a few donors. Sequencing used immunoSEQ multiplex PCR; TCRdb keeps in-frame clones, though not all of them. Seen here are over 70,000 clones, 92% observed once, and the top ten hold 0.4% to 0.45%. This clonotype was sampled from a human donor in good health. The sequenced material came from T cells isolated from PBMCs.

CDR3 in DNA: TGTGCCAGCAGCGGAACAGGGGGCAGGAATGAGCAGTTCTTC. Protein: CASSGTGGRNEQFF. The chain combines TRBV9 with TRBJ2-1; the match to TRBD1 covers 9 bases. This CDR3 has 14 residues. The junction had 5 bases not matched to a gene; V was cut back by 3 bases and J by 7 bases. CDR1 and CDR2 (germline): SGDLS, YYNGEE.